This T cell receptor (beta chain) was sequenced during a study of T cell responses to AZD1222 COVID-19 vaccine. Unmatched junction bases numbered 16, after V lost 3 bases and J lost 6 bases. CDR3 size: 19 residues. Germline CDR1 and CDR2: SGDLS and YYNGEE. Study-wide findings and caveats: Among spike-specific TCRs, nearly half reportedly target unmutated variant regions. A mostly white British donor set with more females was recruited, and clonal diversity was possibly underestimated. Researchers report vaccine-associated CD4 TCRs spanning spike, with dominance at 160-218 and 743-854. Baseline seropositivity occurred in only a handful of AZD1222 recipients.

This table comes from immunoSEQ multiplex PCR, and its TCRdb copy is limited to in-frame clones, with some not included. Of approximately 170,000 clones in the sample, approximately 90% were seen once. With regard to this clone: Its antigen is unidentified.

The chain couples TRBV9 to TRBJ2-1, with TRBD2 identical over 12 bases. The source material was peripheral blood, sampled on day 0 of AZD1222 vaccination. This clonotype originated in an adult in good health. The CDR3 here is CASSEKTWTSGKAFNEQFF. CDR3 coding DNA: TGTGCCAGCAGCGAAAAAACTTGGACTAGCGGGAAAGCCTTCAATGAGCAGTTCTTC. Full variable domain (remainder filled in from reference TRBV9 and TRBJ2-1): DSGVTQTPKHLITATGQRVTLRCSPRSGDLSVYWYQQSLDQGLQFLIQYYNGEERAKGNILERFSAQQFPDLHSELNLSSLELGDSALYFCASSEKTWTSGKAFNEQFFGPGTRLTVL.